This T cell receptor beta chain comes out of a study of blood T cell repertoires in COVID-19. For the study at large: COVID-19 samples collected from the United States, Italy and Spain covered acute and convalescent phases. Sample material is recorded as cDNA or gDNA derived from T cells, B-cell-depleted T cells, or PBMCs.

Under the authors' procedure: Amplified reference gene primers provided the basis for estimating nucleated cell counts. Data came from immunoSEQ multiplex PCR; TCRdb stores just in-frame clones and leaves some out. Clonal size and the V and J genes are those of that table, whereas D and trimming came from the DNA. The sample yields tens of thousands of clones, approximately 90% seen once. Germline V gene lookup returns CDR1 KGHSH and CDR2 LQKENI. Trimming removed 3 bases at V and 0 bases at J, with 8 bases between. The CDR3 runs to 15 residues. This clone was picked up a small number of times. The receptor was isolated from a human donor in a cohort sampled during active COVID-19. The chain links TRBV18 to TRBJ2-2; D remains unclear. The sequenced sample consisted of peripheral blood. The CDR3 is CASSPLRTNTGELFF. In DNA, the CDR3 is TGTGCCAGCTCACCCTTGAGGACGAACACCGGGGAGCTGTTTTTT.